What follows are 30 T cell receptor beta chains derived from one specimen sequenced in a study of control samples from healthy donors and cancer patients. The assay was immunoSEQ multiplex PCR, and TCRdb's table has in-frame clones only and misses some. The sample includes approximately 83,000 clones, 85% to 95% of them seen just once. The sequenced sample was blood. The source of these receptors is a woman aged 25 to 45 in good health.

The chain uses TRBV18 and TRBJ2-5, with unresolved D. V was pared by 3 bases and J by 3 bases, with 8 bases between. Germline V gives CDR1 KGHSH, CDR2 LQKENI. The CDR3 runs to 13 residues. The CDR3 region has the DNA TGTGCCAGCTCACCGGGGATAAAAGAGACCCAGTACTTC. This translates into CASSPGIKETQYF.

The rearrangement uses TRBV27 and TRBJ1-2; D not certain. Trimming removed 7 bases from V and 9 bases from J, with 18 bases in between. The CDR3 has 13 amino acids. Germline lookup yields CDR1 MNHEY and CDR2 SMNVEV (reference sequence). The CDR3 loop reads CASTPLGRPSYTF. The CDR3 DNA is TGTGCCAGCACCCCACTTGGGAGGCCGAGCTACACCTTC.

This chain connects TRBV3-1 (or the pseudogene TRBV3-2) to TRBJ2-5; TRBD2 aligns across 10 bases. The CDR3 covers 15 residues. Germline V gene lookup returns CDR1 LGHDT and CDR2 YNNKEL (reference sequence). V shed 0 bases and J 5 bases; nucleotides not matched to a gene: 3. CDR3 amino acids: CASSQESAGGETQYF. CDR3 in DNA: TGTGCCAGCAGCCAAGAATCAGCGGGGGGGGAGACCCAGTACTTC.

The V gene is TRBV4-2, the J gene TRBJ2-2; tentative D call: TRBD2 (6 bases). Trimming removed 1 base from V and 4 bases from J, with 7 bases in between. The germline V gene encodes CDR1 LGHNA and CDR2 YNFKEQ. The CDR3 totals 14 residues. CDR3 nucleotides: TGTGCCAGCAGCCAAGGGGGAGGCACCGGGGAGCTGTTTTTT. This codes for CASSQGGGTGELFF.

V gene TRBV7-9 combines with J gene TRBJ2-1; D remains unclear. The CDR3 covers 16 residues. Trimming pared 0 bases from V and 0 bases from J, leaving 9 bases between. CDR1 SEHNR and CDR2 FQNEAQ come from the germline V gene (reference sequence). The CDR3 bases are TGTGCCAGCAGCTTAGCGTGGGCCGTCTCCTACAATGAGCAGTTCTTC. This gives the protein CASSLAWAVSYNEQFF.

This clone occurred once. The chain uses TRBV10-2 and TRBJ2-2; maybe TRBD1 (6 bases). V dropped 4 bases and J dropped 7 bases, with 13 bases sitting between them. The CDR3 consists of 14 residues. Looked up from germline, CDR1 is WSHSY and CDR2 is SAAADI. The DNA of the CDR3 is TGCGCCAGCAGTGTGGACAGAGCGAACGGGGAGCTGTTTTTT. This sequence encodes CASSVDRANGELFF.

This rearrangement joins TRBV11-2 to TRBJ1-1; the D gene is possibly TRBD1 (5 bases). Trimming took off 1 base at V and 2 bases at J, with 14 bases between the two ends. Per germline, CDR1 SGHAT and CDR2 FQNNGV. CDR3 size: 16 residues. The CDR3 DNA reads TGTGCCAGCAGCTTAGTTCTGGGACGCGCAAACACTGAAGCTTTCTTT. Translated, it gives CASSLVLGRANTEAFF.

Turning to this clone: At one end, the junction sequence differs from germline, possibly due to a read error. The chain combines TRBV5-6 with TRBJ2-6, with 8 bases aligning to TRBD1. Germline CDR1 reads SGHDT; CDR2 reads YYEEEE. The CDR3 covers 18 residues. The DNA of the CDR3 is TGTGCCAGCAGGTTGGGCAGGGGGCGCGTTTCTGGGGCCAACGTCCTGACTTTC. Amino acid sequence: CASRLGRGRVSGANVLTF.

There are a few counts of this clone. This chain uses TRBV2 with TRBJ1-2; D is perhaps TRBD1 (6 bases). This CDR3 has 16 residues. V shed 0 bases and J shed 0 bases, with 11 bases lying between them. CDR1 and CDR2 from the germline V gene are SNHLY and FYNNEI. The CDR3 here is CASSEASRTANYGYTF. The CDR3, as DNA: TGTGCCAGCAGTGAAGCTTCTAGGACAGCTAACTATGGCTACACCTTC.

The V gene is TRBV9, the J gene TRBJ2-1; D is ambiguous. The germline CDR1 and CDR2 sequences are SGDLS and YYNGEE. This CDR3 spans 13 amino acids. V lost 4 bases and J lost 11, with 16 bases in between. CDR3 DNA: TGTGCCAGCAGCCTGGCCCCCCGAGAAAAGCAGTTCTTC. Amino acids: CASSLAPREKQFF.

The V call is TRBV20-1, the J call TRBJ1-5; D is unclear. This CDR3 is 13 amino acids long. Trimming took 3 bases from V and 3 from J, leaving 9 bases between them. Germline CDR1 is DFQATT and CDR2 is SNEGSKA (reference sequence). CDR3 sequence (DNA): TGCAGTGCTAGTAGATTTGTCAATCAGCCCCAGCATTTT. Protein product: CSASRFVNQPQHF.

The chain uses TRBV29-1 and TRBJ2-5, with 7 bases aligning to TRBD2. In germline, CDR1 is SQVTM, CDR2 ANQGSEA. The CDR3 extends over 13 amino acids. The V segment lost 6 bases and the J segment 1 base; nucleotides outside the gene matches: 5. DNA for the CDR3: TGCAGCGTAGAGCGGGGAACCCAAGAGACCCAGTACTTC. This codes for CSVERGTQETQYF.

The chain links TRBV28 to TRBJ1-6, with D perhaps TRBD1 (6 bases). The V end lost 5 bases, the J end lost 0 bases, and 11 bases lay between the germline ends. Germline CDR1 is MDHEN and CDR2 is SYDVKM. The CDR3 spans 16 residues. The CDR3 region is CASSGGGDSYNSPLHF. CDR3 nucleotide sequence: TGTGCCAGCAGTGGGGGGGGCGACTCCTATAATTCACCCCTCCACTTT.

This sequence joins TRBV6-4 and TRBJ2-1; D remains ambiguous. In germline, CDR1 is MRHNA, CDR2 SNTAGT. The V end was cut by 0 bases, the J end by 13 bases, with 13 bases between. The CDR3 covers 13 residues. The CDR3 region is CASSDSSSRKQFF. Written as DNA, the CDR3 is TGTGCCAGCAGTGACTCGAGCTCGCGGAAACAGTTCTTC.

This chain connects TRBV7-8 to TRBJ2-7; TRBD2 agrees at 11 bases. CDR1 SGHVS and CDR2 FQNEAQ come from the germline V gene. This CDR3 is built from 17 residues. V shed 4 bases, J shed 4 bases, and the junction held 12 bases outside the gene matches. Here the CDR3 reads CASSYPISGGALYEQYF. The CDR3 DNA is TGTGCCAGCAGCTATCCCATTAGCGGGGGGGCCCTTTACGAGCAGTACTTC.

V usage is TRBV13 and J usage is TRBJ2-7; 8 bases agree with TRBD1. CDR3 length: 15 residues. The trim removed 4 bases at V and 5 bases at J, leaving 10 bases unmatched. The V gene's germline CDR1 is PRHDT and CDR2 FYEKMQ (reference sequence). The CDR3: CASSSTNRGYDEQYF. The CDR3 DNA sequence: TGTGCCAGCAGCTCGACAAACAGGGGGTACGACGAGCAGTACTTC. The full variable domain, completed using reference TRBV13 and TRBJ2-7, is AAGVIQSPRHLIKEKRETATLKCYPIPRHDTVYWYQQGPGQDPQFLISFYEKMQSDKGSIPDRFSAQQFSDYHSELNMSSLELGDSALYFCASSSTNRGYDEQYFGPGTRLTVT.

The genes are TRBV19 and TRBJ1-1; possibly TRBD1 for D (6 bases). Between the trimmed V and J ends, which lost 5 bases and 7 bases, there was a span of 11 bases. CDR3 length: 12 residues. Germline V gene sequence: CDR1 LNHDA, CDR2 SQIVND (reference sequence). The CDR3 loop is CASSLIRGEAFF. Here the CDR3 DNA reads TGTGCCAGTAGTTTAATCAGGGGTGAAGCTTTCTTT.

The chain uses TRBV2 and TRBJ1-2; the D is unclear. The CDR3 loop spans 12 amino acids. V was trimmed by 2 bases and J by 2 bases, leaving 3 bases between them. Germline-derived CDR1 and CDR2 are SNHLY and FYNNEI. CDR3 nucleotide sequence: TGTGCCAGCAGTGAACGGAACTATGGCTACACCTTC. This encodes CASSERNYGYTF.

This sequence joins TRBV27 and TRBJ1-3; D ambiguous. The CDR3 consists of 13 residues. Germline CDR1 reads MNHEY; CDR2 reads SMNVEV (reference sequence). Trimming shortened V by 0 bases and J by 4 bases, and 4 bases separated the two germline ends. The CDR3 reads CASSLSGGNTIYF. CDR3 bases: TGTGCCAGCAGTTTATCAGGGGGAAACACCATATATTTT.

This rearrangement joins TRBV5-1 to TRBJ1-2; D call uncertain. The V and J ends lost 4 bases and 5 bases respectively, with 18 bases between them. The V gene's germline CDR1 is SGHRS and CDR2 YFSETQ. This CDR3 is 15 amino acids long. CDR3 bases: TGCGCCAGCAGCCCCGAGGCCACACCCCGTTATGGCTACACCTTC. Translating it yields CASSPEATPRYGYTF.

Here the CDR3 reads CASRDSGQPQHF. For the CDR3, the DNA is TGCGCCAGCAGGGACAGTGGACAGCCCCAGCATTTT. The chain employs TRBV10-2 and TRBJ1-5; tentatively, D is TRBD1 (6 bases). Trimming stripped 6 bases from V and 7 bases from J, with 10 bases between. The CDR3 contains 12 residues. Germline-derived CDR1 and CDR2 are WSHSY and SAAADI.

J is TRBJ2-1 and V is TRBV19; maybe TRBD1 (5 bases). This CDR3 spans 16 amino acids. V shed 9 bases and J shed 1 base, with 19 bases lying between them. CDR1 and CDR2 (germline): LNHDA, SQIVND (reference sequence). CDR3 sequence reads: CASNRRGSSSYNEQFF. DNA for the CDR3: TGTGCCAGCAACCGAAGGGGCAGCTCGTCCTACAATGAGCAGTTCTTC. The complete variable domain, with remaining parts taken from reference TRBV19 and TRBJ2-1, reads DGGITQSPKYLFRKEGQNVTLSCEQNLNHDAMYWYRQDPGQGLRLIYYSQIVNDFQKGDIAEGYSVSREKKESFPLTVTSAQKNPTAFYLCASNRRGSSSYNEQFFGPGTRLTVL.

The rearrangement joins TRBV25-1 to TRBJ2-1; TRBD2 matches 12 bases. Germline V lookup: CDR1 MGHDK, CDR2 SYGVNS. Trimming took 3 bases from V and 9 from J; bases not matched to a gene: 3. This CDR3 spans 14 amino acids. The CDR3 here is CASSDRLAGVEQFF. The CDR3 DNA follows: TGTGCCAGCAGTGACAGACTAGCGGGAGTTGAGCAGTTCTTC.

V gene TRBV30 combines with J gene TRBJ1-6, with D possibly TRBD1 on 6 matching bases. The V end was cut by 5 bases, the J end by 7 bases, with 12 bases between. Per germline, CDR1 GTSNPN and CDR2 SVGIG (reference sequence). The CDR3 runs 13 residues. The CDR3, as DNA: TGTGCCTGGGGGCCGGGACACAATTCACCCCTCCACTTT. Translation: CAWGPGHNSPLHF.

The chain carries TRBV5-8 and TRBJ1-1; 9 positions agree with TRBD1. CDR1 is SGHTS and CDR2 is YDEGEE in the germline V gene. The CDR3 is 16 residues long. V trimming: 5 bases; J trimming: 5 bases; junction bases outside the gene matches: 13. This CDR3 reads CASRAGTGSRWTEAFF. CDR3 DNA sequence: TGTGCCAGCAGGGCCGGGACAGGGAGTCGGTGGACTGAAGCTTTCTTT.

Only one count was recorded for this clone. The chain employs TRBV9 and TRBJ1-1, with D possibly being TRBD1 (6 bases). Germline CDR1 reads SGDLS; CDR2 reads YYNGEE. This CDR3 spans 15 amino acids. Trimming removed 0 bases from V and 0 bases from J, with 9 bases in between. The CDR3 DNA reads as TGTGCCAGCAGCGTAGCTGGGACAATGAACACTGAAGCTTTCTTT. Translating it yields CASSVAGTMNTEAFF.

V usage is TRBV7-8 and J usage is TRBJ1-2; D ambiguous. V was clipped by 5 bases and J by 6 bases, with 13 bases between them. The CDR3 runs 13 residues. CDR1 and CDR2 from the germline V gene are SGHVS and FQNEAQ. CDR3 in DNA: TGTGCCAGCAGCGAAGGTCTCTTGGATGGCTACACCTTC. Amino acids: CASSEGLLDGYTF.

V gene TRBV11-1 combines with J gene TRBJ2-7; D may be TRBD2 (5 bases). The germline gives CDR1 SGHAT, CDR2 FQDESV (reference sequence). This CDR3 spans 13 amino acids. Trimming removed 5 bases from V and 5 bases from J, with 13 bases in between. Here the CDR3 reads CASSPGLRNEQYF. The DNA for the CDR3 is TGTGCCAGCAGCCCCGGACTTCGCAACGAGCAGTACTTC.

In this sample, this clone turned up once. J is TRBJ1-1 and V is TRBV28; 9 positions match TRBD1. There are 16 residues in the CDR3. Per the germline V gene, CDR1 is MDHEN and CDR2 is SYDVKM. Germline trimming cut 2 bases from V and 0 bases from J; bases unmatched to any gene: 4. The CDR3 DNA sequence: TGTGCCAGCAGTTTAGGGACAGGGTTTATGAACACTGAAGCTTTCTTT. This encodes CASSLGTGFMNTEAFF.

The rearrangement links TRBV5-1 to TRBJ1-4; 9 positions match TRBD1. With V trimmed by 4 bases and J by 4 bases, 11 bases remained unmatched. Germline V lookup: CDR1 SGHRS, CDR2 YFSETQ. The length of the CDR3 is 17 residues. The CDR3 DNA is TGCGCCAGCAGCCGAAACAAACGGACAGGGGATAATGAAAAACTGTTTTTT. Translated: CASSRNKRTGDNEKLFF.